This T cell receptor beta chain was observed in a study of cytomegalovirus exposure and HLA in healthy donors (dated by TCRdb to 2015 to 2018). Regarding the research as a whole: According to an earlier analysis of 450 to 650 of the donors, about 170 million T cells yielded some 110 million unique TCR beta sequences and 276 Gb of sequence data. Around 330 gigabases of sequencing data and around 80 million unique TCR sequences made up an early release that covered about 640 HLA-typed donors. Of the 350 to 450 genotyped donors, 75% to 85% were placed in the genetic ancestry cluster associated with self-reported Caucasian donors. The study aimed to test whether cataloging public T cell receptors could reveal signatures of past pathogen exposure. The study profiled the T cell repertoires of about 640 subjects by immunosequencing and related them to cytomegalovirus serostatus. A separate validation cohort of roughly 120 different subjects was used in addition to the roughly 670-subject first cohort. To predict cytomegalovirus infection status, the study combined high-throughput TCR immunosequencing, statistical association of individual TCRs with disease status, and machine learning. A later analysis re-analyzed previously published TCR beta repertoires from 650 to 800 donors and added high-resolution HLA genotyping to study TCR occurrence patterns. Rather than drawing on any new phenotypic data, the later analysis identified candidate immune exposures from TCR beta sequences and the way those sequences occurred across donors. In an earlier analysis of 587 of the donors, high-throughput TCR beta sequencing was used to judge whether each TCR beta V gene segment behaved as functional or pseudogenic. Donor age, sex, ethnicity and CMV serostatus were compiled alongside the repertoire data. In a later genetic analysis, genome-wide SNP genotypes for about three fifths of the roughly 670 donors were used, and that subset was treated as a discovery cohort. All discovery cohort repertoires had been generated using a single sequencing platform. Class I and class II HLA loci were covered by the typing at four-digit resolution. Typing coverage varied by locus: roughly 629-640 donors for A, B, C, DRB1 and DQB1; 522 for DQA1; approximately 570 for DPA1; roughly 450 for DPB1. Roughly five DR-DQ haplotypes were handled as single units for association and clustering, since linkage in the cohort was strong. Across 398 genotyped donors of the cohort, an average of roughly 200,000 unique TCR beta nucleotide sequences per donor were sequenced, and approximately 17% of those sequences were non-productive. On the study overall, not on this receptor specifically: The authors suggested that the approach could potentially be extended to other disease states and immunological phenotypes. Broadly in line with IMGT annotations, most TCR beta V segments showed up in productive rearrangements about 87% or about 30% of the time in an earlier analysis of several hundred of the donors. A further reported finding was that TCR beta sequences accurately predicted the HLA-A and HLA-B alleles for most subjects in the first cohort. The classifier was reported to diagnose cytomegalovirus status with high specificity and sensitivity in both the original and validation cohorts. The only immune exposure information available for the cohort was CMV serostatus. The sequencing pipeline was judged likely to have produced a cluster of highly shared sequence variants as a technical artifact. In a later analysis, several top co-occurrence clusters were reported to appear linked to parvovirus B19, influenza, CMV and Epstein-Barr virus. Because HLA typing was missing for some donors at each locus, association tests included only the typed subset. A total of roughly 160 TCR beta chains were listed by the study as associated with cytomegalovirus. A later analysis associated 15,000 to 20,000 TCR beta sequences with specific HLA alleles at a false discovery rate of 0.05. A later genetic analysis reported fewer N-insertions in productive TCRs among donors in an Asian-associated ancestry cluster than the roughly 700-donor mean. Some IMGT-functional V segments, including TRBV6-2 and TRBV6-3, could not be distinguished by the 87-base-pair reads and were therefore excluded. In a later analysis, the rate of TCR association differed among HLA loci, with DRB1 alleles having the most associated TCRs and HLA-C alleles having the fewest. Correlated functional status among segregating V segments might be attributable to linkage disequilibrium, but an unknown experimental factor could not be ruled out. In vitro tests confirmed that a few of the cytomegalovirus-associated TCR beta chains recognize cytomegalovirus antigens. Assigning TCR associations to individual alleles was difficult when HLA alleles, especially DR and DQ, strongly co-occurred. Because counts were too low, about 17 rarely observed V segments, including chromosome 9 orphons, were excluded from the earlier analysis of 587 of the donors. Roughly uniform sequencing depth across donors was assumed in presence/absence analyses, although this assumption may not hold. An association between a missense DCLRE1C variant and V-gene and J-gene trimming of TCR beta chains was found in a later genetic analysis and replicated in an independent cohort. This cohort had only TCR beta chains sequenced, and the lack of alpha or paired-chain data limited which features could be detected. A later analysis found that most CMV-associated TCR beta chains appeared HLA-restricted, with HLA associations seemingly driven largely by CMV exposure. While some public TCRs were present in many individuals, most TCR sequences turned up only very rarely across donors. In a later analysis, HLA-associated TCR beta chains were found to be more clonally expanded and to have lower generation probabilities than equally common non-associated chains.

V and J are truncated by 0 bases and 0 bases respectively, leaving an intervening sequence of 15 bases. CDR3 length: 17 amino acids, cysteine to phenylalanine. Just CDR3 DNA is preserved here, 51 bases in frame from base 1. CDR1 and CDR2, looked up from the germline V gene, are SGHRS and YFSETQ. Library prep was done by the immunoSEQ multiplex PCR assay. For the multiplex PCR, a mixture combining 60 forward primers for TCR Vbeta segments and 13 reverse primers for TCR Jbeta segments was used. A multiplex PCR assay on genomic DNA amplified the CDR3 region of rearranged TCR beta genes. The amplified TCR beta libraries were sequenced on the Illumina HiSeq System as 87-base-pair reads. For the original study's pipeline: A later analysis counted around 72 million unique TCR beta chains across the roughly 700 repertoires, and some 11 million of these chains were shared by at least two donors. A nearest-neighbor algorithm error-corrected the raw reads and collapsed the reads into unique sequences, merging closely related sequences to remove PCR and sequencing errors. CDR3 sequences were aligned to IMGT reference sequences to assign V, D and J gene segments. For a sequence to be retained, a match of at least six nucleotides to both a V gene segment and a J gene segment was required. Rearrangements were classified as productive when the CDR3 lacked stop codons and remained in frame with V and J, and all other rearrangements were classified as non-productive. Following IMGT convention, CDR3 was defined as the stretch from the second conserved V-encoded cysteine up to the conserved J-encoded phenylalanine. In an earlier analysis of approximately 500 of the donors, sequences lacking an unambiguous match to a single V gene segment were excluded. In an earlier analysis of about 590 of the donors, a V segment was called functional when productive rearrangements were above 56.7%, and segregating when the standard deviation between donors exceeded 5%. A statistical classification framework was built for diagnosing cytomegalovirus status from the catalog of TCR beta chain sequences. A later analysis assigned V and J genes by comparing TCR nucleotide sequences with IMGT/GENE-DB human TR gene sequences. Using the TCRdist pipeline, a later analysis assigned CDR3 sequences along with most-parsimonious VDJ recombination scenarios. In a later analysis, each TCR beta chain was defined by its CDR3 amino acid sequence together with its V-gene family, and reads without a unique V-gene family were excluded. A later analysis removed 450 to 600 highly shared, low-generation-probability nucleotide sequences to deal with suspected cross-contamination and a sequencing artifact. In a later analysis, a clonal expansion index was calculated for each public chain from normalized within-repertoire ranks of inferred template counts. In a later analysis, generation probabilities were computed using a VDJ recombination model fitted to out-of-frame rearrangements, and the results were checked against IGoR. Hypergeometric tests were used in a later analysis to score TCR-TCR, TCR-HLA and TCR-CMV co-occurrence, with a repertoire-size bias correction applied to the TCR pairs. In a later analysis, false discovery rates were estimated by permuting HLA or CMV assignments 20 times. In a later analysis, co-occurring TCRs were grouped with DBSCAN, and TCRdist sequence similarity was added when clustering was performed within HLA-allele-positive subsets. Repertoires with fewer than 30,000 or more than 120,000 public chains were left out of co-occurrence clustering, as were about 5 repertoires with anomalous nucleotide sharing. TCRdb re-hosts the immuneACCESS table, in-frame sequences only. Its copies lack some clones; in the studies checked, an unresolved V gene accounts for under half of them, and the cause for the rest is not known. The V and J calls and clone size come from that table; D and trimming were worked out from the DNA. This sample is represented by about 120,000 clones; about 8% of them were singletons. 5.5% to 7.5% of the sample belongs to the ten largest clones.

In total, fewer than 750 healthy bone marrow donors made up the cohort. Cohort members were all nominally healthy when sampled, although unrecorded immune exposures were likely present. The donor tested CMV seropositive, placing the donor among the roughly 300 seropositive members of the cohort. Every donor gave a peripheral blood sample, and the peripheral blood mononuclear cells from that sample were used for TCR beta sequencing. Genomic DNA extraction from the blood cell samples was performed with the Qiagen DNeasy Blood Extraction Kit. This clone was counted only a few times. Its recognized antigen is unknown. There are no base qualities to consult, and no much larger clone falls within one base.

This sequence originates from a woman aged 40-49 years in good health and CMV-seropositive. The chain joins TRBV5-1 to TRBJ1-1; the D gene identity is not certain. Sequenced: PBMCs. The nucleotide sequence reads as follows: TGCGCCAGCAGCTTGGCCGTGGGTCAGGTTTTGAACACTGAAGCTTTCTTT. The translation is CASSLAVGQVLNTEAFF. Outside the CDR3, residues come from the reference TRBV5-1 and TRBJ1-1 proteins, so the full variable domain is: KAGVTQTPRYLIKTRGQQVTLSCSPISGHRSVSWYQQTPGQGLQFLFEYFSETQRNKGNFPGRFSGRQFSNSRSEMNVSTLELGDSALYLCASSLAVGQVLNTEAFFGQGTRLTVV.